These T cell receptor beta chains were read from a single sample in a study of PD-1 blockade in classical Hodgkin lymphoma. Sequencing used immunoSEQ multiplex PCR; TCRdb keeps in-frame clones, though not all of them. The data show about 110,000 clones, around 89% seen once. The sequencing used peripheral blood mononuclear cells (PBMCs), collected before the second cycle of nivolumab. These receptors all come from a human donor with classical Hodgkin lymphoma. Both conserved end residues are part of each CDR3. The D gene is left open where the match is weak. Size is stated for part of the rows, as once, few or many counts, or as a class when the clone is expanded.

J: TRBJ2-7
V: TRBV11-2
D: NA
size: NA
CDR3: CASSLGAVTSYEQYF
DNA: TGTGCCAGCAGCTTAGGGGCGGTGACAAGTTACGAGCAGTACTTC

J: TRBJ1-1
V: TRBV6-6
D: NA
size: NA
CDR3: CASSDTGTTEAFF
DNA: TGTGCCAGCAGTGACACAGGGACCACTGAAGCTTTCTTT

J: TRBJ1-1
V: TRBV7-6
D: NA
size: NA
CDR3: CASSPWLGGMNTEAFF
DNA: TGTGCCAGCAGCCCCTGGCTCGGGGGAATGAACACTGAAGCTTTCTTT

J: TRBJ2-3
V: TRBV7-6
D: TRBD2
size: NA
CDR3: CASSLTSGTGTDTQYF
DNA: TGTGCCAGCAGCTTAACTAGCGGGACGGGCACAGATACGCAGTATTTT

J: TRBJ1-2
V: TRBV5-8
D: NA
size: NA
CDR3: CASSLVPWDGYTF
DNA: TGTGCCAGCAGCTTGGTGCCATGGGATGGCTACACCTTC

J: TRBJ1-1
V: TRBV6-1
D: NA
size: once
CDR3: CASSEAFAGGFEAFF
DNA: TGTGCCAGCAGTGAAGCGTTTGCCGGGGGGTTTGAAGCTTTCTTT

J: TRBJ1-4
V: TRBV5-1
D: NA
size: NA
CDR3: CASSGTAGIYEKLFF
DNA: TGCGCCAGCAGCGGGACCGCGGGTATCTATGAAAAACTGTTTTTT

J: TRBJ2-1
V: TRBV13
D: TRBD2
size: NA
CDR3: CASSSTAGAGGPLSYNEQFF
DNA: TGTGCCAGCAGCTCAACCGCGGGGGCGGGAGGGCCATTATCCTACAATGAGCAGTTCTTC

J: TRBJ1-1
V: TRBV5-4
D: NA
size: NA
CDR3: CASSPGWDILGSTEAFF
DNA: TGTGCCAGCAGCCCGGGGTGGGACATTCTGGGGAGCACTGAAGCTTTCTTT

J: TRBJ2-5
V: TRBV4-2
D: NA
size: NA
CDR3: CASSRAGTSQETQYF
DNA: TGTGCCAGCAGCCGCGCCGGGACATCCCAAGAGACCCAGTACTTC

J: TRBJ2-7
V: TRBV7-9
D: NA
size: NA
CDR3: CASTPIGAWEQYF
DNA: TGTGCCAGCACCCCCATTGGGGCCTGGGAGCAGTACTTC

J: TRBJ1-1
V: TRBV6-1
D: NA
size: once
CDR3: CASSALQGYRKGAFF
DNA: TGTGCCAGCAGTGCACTGCAGGGGTATAGAAAGGGGGCTTTCTTT

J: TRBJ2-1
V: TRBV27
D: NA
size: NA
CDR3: CASSSPRGVYNEQFF
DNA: TGTGCCAGCAGTTCCCCCCGCGGGGTGTACAATGAGCAGTTCTTC

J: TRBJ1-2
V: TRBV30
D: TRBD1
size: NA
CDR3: CAWSLSRGLGGYTF
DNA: TGTGCCTGGAGCCTGAGTAGGGGGCTGGGTGGCTACACCTTC

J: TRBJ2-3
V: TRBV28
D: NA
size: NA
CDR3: CASSLGAGSTDTQYF
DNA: TGTGCCAGCAGTTTAGGGGCGGGAAGCACAGATACGCAGTATTTT

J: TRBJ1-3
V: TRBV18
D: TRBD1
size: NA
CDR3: CASSSSDRGSGNTIYF
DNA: TGTGCCAGCTCATCCTCCGACAGGGGCTCTGGAAACACCATATATTTT

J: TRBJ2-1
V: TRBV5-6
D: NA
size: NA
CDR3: CASSSDGGKYNEQFF
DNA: TGTGCCAGCAGCTCAGACGGGGGCAAGTACAATGAGCAGTTCTTC

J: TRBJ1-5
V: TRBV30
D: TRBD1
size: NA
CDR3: CAWRGGQGGNQPQHF
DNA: TGTGCCTGGCGAGGCGGACAGGGCGGCAATCAGCCCCAGCATTTT

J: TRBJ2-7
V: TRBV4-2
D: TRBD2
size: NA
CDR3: CASSQDPSGTLNEQYF
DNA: TGTGCCAGCAGCCAAGATCCTAGCGGGACCCTGAACGAGCAGTACTTC

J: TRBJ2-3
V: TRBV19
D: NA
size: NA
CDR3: CASSTLGGGTDTQYF
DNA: TGTGCCAGTAGTACCCTTGGTGGGGGCACAGATACGCAGTATTTT

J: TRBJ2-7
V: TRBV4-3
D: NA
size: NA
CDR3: CASSQSRAGFKGRQYF
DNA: TGCGCCAGCAGCCAATCCCGAGCAGGCTTTAAGGGAAGGCAGTACTTC

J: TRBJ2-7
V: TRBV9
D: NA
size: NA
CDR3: CASSVAPSGASYEQYF
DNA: TGTGCCAGCAGCGTAGCCCCCTCAGGGGCGTCCTACGAGCAGTACTTC